Below, 25 T cell receptor beta chains from the same sample are listed, as sequenced in a study of Ad26.COV2.S vaccination and SARS-CoV-2 variants. This table comes from immunoSEQ multiplex PCR, and its TCRdb copy is limited to in-frame clones, with some not included. The table lists hundreds of thousands of clones, 70% to 90% of them singletons. Treatment specified: 15 to 20 received Ad26.COV2.S at low or high dose, single or two shots; several received placebo; per-sample allocation not given. The study sampled participants on day 63 after the first vaccine or placebo injection. The specimen comprised peripheral blood, sampled in a trial of Ad26.COV2.S vaccine versus placebo. The receptors stem from a person between 18 and 65 years old who received the Ad26.COV2.S COVID-19 vaccine or a placebo.

The chain recombines TRBV28 with TRBJ2-3; 13 nucleotides agree with TRBD2. V lost 3 bases to trimming and J lost 1 base; unmatched junction nucleotides: 7. This CDR3 region has 18 residues. Germline loops: CDR1 MDHEN, CDR2 SYDVKM. The CDR3 DNA reads TGTGCCAGCAGTTTTAGGACTAGCGGGAGTGGAGGCACAGATACGCAGTATTTT. It encodes CASSFRTSGSGGTDTQYF.

The chain links TRBV7-2 to TRBJ2-6; D is perhaps TRBD2 (6 bases). Germline CDR1 SGHTA, CDR2 FQGNSA. There are 15 residues in the CDR3. Trimming took 11 bases from V and 0 from J, leaving 14 bases between them. In DNA form, the CDR3 reads TGTGCCCGCGGGACGGCAAACTCTGGGGCCAACGTCCTGACTTTC. Protein: CARGTANSGANVLTF.

The chain employs TRBV5-4 and TRBJ1-4; D gene unclear. This CDR3 contains 17 residues. CDR1 and CDR2 (germline): SGHNT, YYREEE (reference sequence). V lost 0 bases and J 0 bases, leaving 12 bases between the germline ends. CDR3 in DNA: TGTGCCAGCAGCTTGGACGAACCGGTAACAACTAATGAAAAACTGTTTTTT. Translating gives CASSLDEPVTTNEKLFF.

This clone was detected only a few times. The rearrangement joins TRBV27 to TRBJ1-4; perhaps TRBD1 as D (6 bases). The V end was cut by 2 bases, the J end by 4 bases, with 11 bases between. Germline V gene sequence: CDR1 MNHEY, CDR2 SMNVEV (reference sequence). The CDR3 loop spans 15 amino acids. The CDR3 protein is CASSLRGAGNEKLFF. For the CDR3, the DNA is TGTGCCAGCAGTTTACGGGGGGCAGGTAATGAAAAACTGTTTTTT.

A word on this clone: Other DNA sequences from this sample encode an identical CDR3 as well. J is TRBJ2-7 and V is TRBV27; D is undetermined. The CDR3 spans 13 residues. Trimming removed 2 bases from V and 1 base from J, with 6 bases in between. Germline CDR1 MNHEY, CDR2 SMNVEV (reference sequence). The CDR3 nucleotides read TGTGCCAGCAGTTTAGGCCAGTCCTACGAGCAGTACTTC. It translates to CASSLGQSYEQYF.

The chain joins TRBV4-3 to TRBJ2-3, with 11 bases identical to TRBD2. The CDR3 runs to 18 residues. V was clipped by 4 bases and J by 0 bases; unmatched bases: 9. Per the germline V gene, CDR1 is LGHNA and CDR2 is YSLEER. For the CDR3, the DNA is TGCGCCAGCAGCCCCGCTAGCGGGAGGATCGGGAGCACAGATACGCAGTATTTT. This translates into CASSPASGRIGSTDTQYF.

This clone was recorded at least ten times. This chain joins TRBV6-5 and TRBJ2-7; the D gene is possibly TRBD1 (5 bases). The CDR3 contains 14 residues. Germline CDR1 MNHEY, CDR2 SVGAGI. Trimming shortened V by 2 bases and J by 2 bases, and 10 bases separated the two germline ends. For the CDR3, the DNA is TGTGCCAGCAGTTACGACAGTACCGCCTACGAGCAGTACTTC. Protein: CASSYDSTAYEQYF.

The chain has TRBV5-4 and TRBJ2-5; weak D call: TRBD2 (5 bases). Germline V gene data show CDR1 as SGHNT and CDR2 as YYREEE (reference sequence). The germline V and J ends were trimmed by 0 bases and 5 bases, with 11 bases remaining between them. The CDR3 loop spans 14 amino acids. CDR3 loop: CASSLASGGETQYF. The CDR3 nucleotides are TGTGCCAGCAGCTTGGCCAGCGGTGGGGAGACCCAGTACTTC.

The chain combines TRBV5-1 with TRBJ2-5, with D possibly TRBD2 on 6 matching bases. The V gene's germline CDR1 is SGHRS and CDR2 YFSETQ. Trimming cost V 4 bases and J 5 bases, with 18 bases left between them. The CDR3 covers 15 residues. The chain's CDR3 is CASSQGGAGRETQYF. CDR3 nucleotides: TGCGCCAGCAGCCAAGGCGGCGCGGGACGGGAGACCCAGTACTTC.

This clone was recorded once. The chain couples TRBV6-5 to TRBJ2-1; D perhaps matches TRBD1 (6 bases). Trimming removed 11 bases from V and 3 bases from J, with 17 bases in between. The V gene's germline CDR1 is MNHEY and CDR2 SVGAGI. The CDR3 has 14 residues. DNA of the CDR3: TGTGCCCTAACCGGGACAAGAATCTACAATGAGCAGTTCTTC. It yields the protein CALTGTRIYNEQFF.

The gene calls are TRBV15 and TRBJ1-1; 8 bases map to TRBD1. The CDR3 is 16 residues long. V lost 7 bases, J lost 5 bases, and 15 bases stayed unmatched. Per germline, CDR1 LNHNV and CDR2 YYDKDF (reference sequence). For the CDR3, the DNA is TGTGCCACCACCTATATGACAGGGGAAGGGAGGACTGAAGCTTTCTTT. Its translation: CATTYMTGEGRTEAFF.

The rearrangement links TRBV12-3 or TRBV12-4 to TRBJ1-1; 7 nucleotides align to TRBD1. J gave up 2 bases and V 7 bases, and 4 bases lay outside the gene matches. The CDR3 totals 13 residues. The CDR3 bases are TGTGCCAGCATCAGACAGGGCAACACTGAAGCTTTCTTT. Protein: CASIRQGNTEAFF.

This chain uses TRBV10-3 with TRBJ1-3; no firm D call. This CDR3 region has 15 residues. V shed 0 bases and J shed 2 bases, with 8 bases lying between them. Germline lookup yields CDR1 ENHRY and CDR2 SYGVKD. The CDR3, as DNA: TGTGCCATCAGTGAGTCGATAGGGACTGGAAACACCATATATTTT. Protein: CAISESIGTGNTIYF.

The rearrangement uses TRBV6-1 and TRBJ1-5; the D gene is possibly TRBD1 (5 bases). The CDR3 spans 14 residues. The V gene's germline CDR1 is MNHNS and CDR2 SASEGT. Trimming left V 4 bases short and J 4 bases short, with 11 bases between. For the CDR3, the DNA is TGTGCCAGCAGTGGCCGGGGCACGAATCAGCCCCAGCATTTT. It specifies CASSGRGTNQPQHF.

This clone was counted a few times. V is TRBV18 and J is TRBJ2-6, with D unclear. V lost 3 bases and J lost 0, with 6 bases in between. The CDR3 totals 15 residues. The germline V gene has CDR1 KGHSH and CDR2 LQKENI. CDR3 DNA: TGTGCCAGCTCACCGGAAAGCTCTGGGGCCAACGTCCTGACTTTC. Its protein product is CASSPESSGANVLTF.

The chain couples TRBV5-1 to TRBJ2-3; possible D gene TRBD1, 5 bases. The V gene lost 0 bases and the J gene lost 4 bases, with 9 bases spanning the gap. In germline, CDR1 is SGHRS, CDR2 YFSETQ. The CDR3 is 14 residues long. The CDR3: CASSLEGQADTQYF. The CDR3 DNA reads as TGCGCCAGCAGCTTGGAGGGGCAGGCAGATACGCAGTATTTT.

This chain uses TRBV7-9 with TRBJ1-2; D may be TRBD1 (6 bases). Trimming removed 4 bases at V and 1 base at J, with 16 bases between. The CDR3 is 16 amino acids. Germline lookup yields CDR1 SEHNR and CDR2 FQNEAQ (reference sequence). The CDR3 protein is CASSSYRTENNYGYTF. The CDR3 DNA sequence: TGTGCCAGCAGCTCTTACCGGACAGAAAATAACTATGGCTACACCTTC.

This clone was seen only a few times. J is TRBJ2-1 and V is TRBV27, with unresolved D. CDR3 length equals 12 residues. Germline V gene lookup returns CDR1 MNHEY and CDR2 SMNVEV (reference sequence). V was pared by 3 bases and J by 9 bases, with 9 bases between. This CDR3 reads CASSFSGIEQFF. The CDR3 DNA reads as TGTGCCAGCAGTTTTTCAGGAATTGAGCAGTTCTTC.

This chain uses TRBV6-5 with TRBJ1-2, with 9 nucleotides matching TRBD1. Trimming at V came to 5 bases and at J to 10 bases, leaving 8 bases not matched to a gene. The germline V gene has CDR1 MNHEY and CDR2 SVGAGI. The CDR3 is 13 residues long. The CDR3 nucleotides read TGTGCCAGCAGTCTGGGACAGGGTTTCTCCTACACCTTC. Translated, it gives CASSLGQGFSYTF.

The table lists this clone with a count of one. The chain couples TRBV5-1 to TRBJ2-7; maybe TRBD2 (6 bases). The V end was cut by 7 bases, the J end by 6 bases, with 17 bases between. This CDR3 is 13 amino acids long. Germline loops: CDR1 SGHRS, CDR2 YFSETQ. The CDR3 sequence is CASGDVEGGEQYF. The CDR3 bases are TGCGCCAGCGGCGACGTGGAGGGAGGCGAGCAGTACTTC. The complete variable domain, with remaining parts taken from reference TRBV5-1 and TRBJ2-7, reads KAGVTQTPRYLIKTRGQQVTLSCSPISGHRSVSWYQQTPGQGLQFLFEYFSETQRNKGNFPGRFSGRQFSNSRSEMNVSTLELGDSALYLCASGDVEGGEQYFGPGTRLTVT.

The CDR3 is CASRTGTAYGYTF. The CDR3, as DNA: TGTGCCAGCAGGACCGGGACGGCCTATGGCTACACCTTC. V usage is TRBV6-5 and J usage is TRBJ1-2; weak D call: TRBD1 (5 bases). Trimming took 6 bases from V and 4 from J, leaving 12 bases between them. Germline-derived CDR1 and CDR2 are MNHEY and SVGAGI. The CDR3 runs to 13 residues.

This sequence joins TRBV25-1 and TRBJ2-5; D uncertain. The V and J ends lost 8 bases and 2 bases respectively, with 3 bases between them. The CDR3 has 10 residues. Germline V CDR1 and CDR2: MGHDK, SYGVNS. The CDR3: CASRQETQYF. The DNA of the CDR3 is TGTGCCAGCCGGCAAGAGACCCAGTACTTC.

The chain joins TRBV7-2 to TRBJ2-3, with TRBD2 matching 9 bases. This CDR3 has 17 residues. Germline V gives CDR1 SGHTA, CDR2 FQGNSA. The V gene end was trimmed by 5 bases and the J gene end by 2 bases; junction bases not matched to a gene: 11. CDR3 DNA sequence: TGTGCCAGCAGCCCGTTAGCGGGAGTTATGGACACAGATACGCAGTATTTT. Its protein product is CASSPLAGVMDTDTQYF.

The gene calls are TRBV7-9 and TRBJ1-2, with D unclear. V was trimmed by 5 bases and J by 13 bases, leaving 5 bases between them. The CDR3 spans 8 residues. CDR1 is SEHNR, CDR2 FQNEAQ, per germline (reference sequence). CDR3: CASSPSTF. CDR3 nucleotides: TGTGCCAGCAGCCCGAGCACCTTC.

The chain has TRBV4-3 and TRBJ1-5, with a tentative D call TRBD1 (6 bases). CDR3 size: 16 residues. CDR1 and CDR2 (germline): LGHNA, YSLEER. Trimming took 0 bases from V and 4 from J, leaving 13 bases between them. The CDR3 is CASSQDRGGGNQPQHF. CDR3 in DNA: TGCGCCAGCAGCCAAGATCGGGGAGGGGGAAATCAGCCCCAGCATTTT.